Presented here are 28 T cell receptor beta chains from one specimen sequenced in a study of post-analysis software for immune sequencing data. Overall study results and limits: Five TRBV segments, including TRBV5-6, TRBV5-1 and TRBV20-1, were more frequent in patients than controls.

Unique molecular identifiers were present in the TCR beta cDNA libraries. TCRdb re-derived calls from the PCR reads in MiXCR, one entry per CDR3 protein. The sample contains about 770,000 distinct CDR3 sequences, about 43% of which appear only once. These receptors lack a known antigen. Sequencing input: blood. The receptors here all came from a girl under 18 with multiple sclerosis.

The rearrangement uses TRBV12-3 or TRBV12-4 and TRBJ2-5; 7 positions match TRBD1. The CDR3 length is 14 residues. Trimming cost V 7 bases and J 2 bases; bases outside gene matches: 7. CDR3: CASNLGDSQETQYF. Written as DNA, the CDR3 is TGTGCCAGCAACTTAGGGGACAGTCAAGAGACCCAGTACTTC.

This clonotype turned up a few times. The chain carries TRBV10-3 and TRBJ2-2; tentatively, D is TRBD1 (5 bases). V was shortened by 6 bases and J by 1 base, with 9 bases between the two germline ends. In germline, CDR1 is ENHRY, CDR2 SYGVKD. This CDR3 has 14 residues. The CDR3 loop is CAISSTGNTGELFF. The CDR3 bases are TGTGCCATCAGCTCAACAGGGAACACCGGGGAGCTGTTTTTT.

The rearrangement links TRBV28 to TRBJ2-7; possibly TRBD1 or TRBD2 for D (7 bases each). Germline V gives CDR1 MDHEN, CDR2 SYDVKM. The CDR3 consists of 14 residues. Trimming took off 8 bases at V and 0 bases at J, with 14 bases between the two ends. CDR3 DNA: TGTGCCAGCCGGGAGGCAGGGGGCTCCTACGAGCAGTACTTC. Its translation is CASREAGGSYEQYF.

Here the CDR3 reads CASRTGQGFNEQFF. The CDR3, as DNA: TGTGCCAGCAGGACGGGACAGGGGTTCAATGAGCAGTTCTTC. V is TRBV12-3 or TRBV12-4 and J is TRBJ2-1; 10 positions match TRBD1. The CDR3 contains 14 residues. Trimming took 6 bases from V and 6 from J; bases not matched to a gene: 5.

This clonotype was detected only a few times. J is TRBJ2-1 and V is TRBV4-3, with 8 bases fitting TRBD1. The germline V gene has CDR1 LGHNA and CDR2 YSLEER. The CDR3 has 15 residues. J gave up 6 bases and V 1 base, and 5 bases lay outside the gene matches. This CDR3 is CASSQGTGLSNEQFF. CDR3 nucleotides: TGCGCCAGCAGCCAAGGGACAGGGCTGAGCAATGAGCAGTTCTTC.

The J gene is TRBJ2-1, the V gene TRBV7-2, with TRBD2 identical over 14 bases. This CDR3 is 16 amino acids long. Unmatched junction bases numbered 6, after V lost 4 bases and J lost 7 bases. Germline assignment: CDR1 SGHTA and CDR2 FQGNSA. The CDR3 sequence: CASSYLGTSGRNEQFF. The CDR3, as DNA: TGTGCCAGCAGCTACCTAGGGACTAGCGGGAGAAATGAGCAGTTCTTC.

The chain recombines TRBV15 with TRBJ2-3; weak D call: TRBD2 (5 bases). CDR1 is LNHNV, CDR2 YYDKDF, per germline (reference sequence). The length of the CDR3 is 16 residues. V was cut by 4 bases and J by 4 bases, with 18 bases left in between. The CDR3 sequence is CATSKSRGSASDTQYF. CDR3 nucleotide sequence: TGTGCCACCAGCAAGTCGAGAGGGAGTGCGTCAGATACGCAGTATTTT.

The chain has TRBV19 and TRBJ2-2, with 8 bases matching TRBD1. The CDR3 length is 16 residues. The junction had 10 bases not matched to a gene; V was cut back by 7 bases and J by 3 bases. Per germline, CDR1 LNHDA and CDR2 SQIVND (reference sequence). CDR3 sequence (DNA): TGTGCCAGTACCGTCAGGGGGCGCCCGGACACCGGGGAGCTGTTTTTT. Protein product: CASTVRGRPDTGELFF. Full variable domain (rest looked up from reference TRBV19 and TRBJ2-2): DGGITQSPKYLFRKEGQNVTLSCEQNLNHDAMYWYRQDPGQGLRLIYYSQIVNDFQKGDIAEGYSVSREKKESFPLTVTSAQKNPTAFYLCASTVRGRPDTGELFFGEGSRLTVL.

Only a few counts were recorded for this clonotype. The CDR3: CSVEEGDRSWNTQYF. The CDR3 DNA follows: TGCAGCGTTGAAGAGGGGGACAGGTCTTGGAATACGCAGTATTTT. The chain combines TRBV29-1 with TRBJ2-3; 8 bases fit TRBD1. Germline V gene lookup returns CDR1 SQVTM and CDR2 ANQGSEA. This CDR3 is built from 15 residues. V shed 0 bases, J shed 7 bases, and the junction held 9 bases outside the gene matches.

The CDR3: CSARDIYGYTF. CDR3 DNA sequence: TGCAGTGCTCGGGACATCTATGGCTACACCTTC. This chain connects TRBV20-1 to TRBJ1-2, with D possibly TRBD1 on 6 matching bases. This CDR3 is built from 11 residues. V was cut by 5 bases and J by 4 bases, with 8 bases left in between. Germline values: CDR1 DFQATT, CDR2 SNEGSKA (reference sequence).

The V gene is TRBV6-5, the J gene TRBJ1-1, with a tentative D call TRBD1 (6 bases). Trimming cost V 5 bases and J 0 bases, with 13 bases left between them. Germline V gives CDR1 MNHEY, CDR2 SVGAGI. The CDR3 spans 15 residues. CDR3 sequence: CASSASGGMNTEAFF. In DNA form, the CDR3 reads TGTGCCAGCAGTGCCAGCGGGGGCATGAACACTGAAGCTTTCTTT.

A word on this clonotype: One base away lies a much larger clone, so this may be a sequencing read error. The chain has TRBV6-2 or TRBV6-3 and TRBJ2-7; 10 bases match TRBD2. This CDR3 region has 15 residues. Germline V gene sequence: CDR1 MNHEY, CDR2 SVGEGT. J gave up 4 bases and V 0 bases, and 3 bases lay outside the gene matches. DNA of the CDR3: TGTGCCAGCAGTTACTCGGCTAGCGGGAGTTACGAGCAGTACTTC. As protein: CASSYSASGSYEQYF.

CDR3 DNA sequence: TGTGCCAGCAGGGCCCACACCACAGATACGCAGTATTTT. It codes for CASRAHTTDTQYF. The rearrangement links TRBV6-1 to TRBJ2-3, with D unresolved. Per the germline V gene, CDR1 is MNHNS and CDR2 is SASEGT. Trimming removed 6 bases at V and 2 bases at J, with 9 bases between. CDR3 length: 13 amino acids.

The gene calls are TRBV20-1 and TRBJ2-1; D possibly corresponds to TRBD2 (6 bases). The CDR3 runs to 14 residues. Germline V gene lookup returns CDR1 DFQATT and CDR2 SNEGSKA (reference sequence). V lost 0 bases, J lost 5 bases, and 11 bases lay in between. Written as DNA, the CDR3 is TGCAGTGCTAGAGAAGGGTTAGCGGACAATGAGCAGTTCTTC. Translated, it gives CSAREGLADNEQFF.

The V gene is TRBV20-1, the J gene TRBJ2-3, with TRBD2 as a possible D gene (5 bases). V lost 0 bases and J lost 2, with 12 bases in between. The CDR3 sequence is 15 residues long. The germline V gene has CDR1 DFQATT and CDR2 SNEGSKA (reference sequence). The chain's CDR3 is CSARDLQRITDTQYF. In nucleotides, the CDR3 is TGCAGTGCTAGAGATCTCCAGCGGATCACAGATACGCAGTATTTT.

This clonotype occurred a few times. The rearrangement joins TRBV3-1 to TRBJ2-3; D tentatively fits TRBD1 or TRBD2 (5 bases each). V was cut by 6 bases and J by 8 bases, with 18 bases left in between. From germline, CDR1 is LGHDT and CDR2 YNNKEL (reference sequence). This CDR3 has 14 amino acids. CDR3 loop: CASSAGTKGVTQYF. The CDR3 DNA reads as TGTGCCAGCAGTGCCGGGACCAAGGGTGTTACGCAGTATTTT.

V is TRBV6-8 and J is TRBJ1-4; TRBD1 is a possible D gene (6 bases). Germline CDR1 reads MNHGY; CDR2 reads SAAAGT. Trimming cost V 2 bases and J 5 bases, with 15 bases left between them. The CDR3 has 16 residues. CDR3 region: CASSYGGHFSNEKLFF. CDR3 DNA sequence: TGTGCCAGCAGTTACGGGGGACATTTTTCGAATGAAAAACTGTTTTTT.

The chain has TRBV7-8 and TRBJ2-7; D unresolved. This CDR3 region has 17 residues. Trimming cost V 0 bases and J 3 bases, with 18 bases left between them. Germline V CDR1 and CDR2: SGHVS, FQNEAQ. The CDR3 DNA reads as TGTGCCAGCAGCTTAGCAGGGTCTCTACCTCCCTACTACGAGCAGTACTTC. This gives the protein CASSLAGSLPPYYEQYF. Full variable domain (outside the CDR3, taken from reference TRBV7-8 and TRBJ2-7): GAGVSQSPRYKVAKRGQDVALRCDPISGHVSLFWYQQALGQGPEFLTYFQNEAQLDKSGLPSDRFFAERPEGSVSTLKIQRTQQEDSAVYLCASSLAGSLPPYYEQYFGPGTRLTVT.

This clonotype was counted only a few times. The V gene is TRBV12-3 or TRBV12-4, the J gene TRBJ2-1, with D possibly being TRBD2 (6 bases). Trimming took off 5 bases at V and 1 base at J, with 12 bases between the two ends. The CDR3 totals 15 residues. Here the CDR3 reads CASSPWGRSYNEQFF. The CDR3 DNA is TGTGCCAGCAGTCCCTGGGGGAGGTCCTACAATGAGCAGTTCTTC.

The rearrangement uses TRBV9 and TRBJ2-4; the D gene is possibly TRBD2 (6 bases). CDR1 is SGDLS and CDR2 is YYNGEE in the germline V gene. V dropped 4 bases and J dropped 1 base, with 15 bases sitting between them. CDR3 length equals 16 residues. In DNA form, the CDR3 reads TGTGCCAGCAGCCTGGGACTTGGAGGGGCCAAAAACATTCAGTACTTC. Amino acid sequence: CASSLGLGGAKNIQYF.

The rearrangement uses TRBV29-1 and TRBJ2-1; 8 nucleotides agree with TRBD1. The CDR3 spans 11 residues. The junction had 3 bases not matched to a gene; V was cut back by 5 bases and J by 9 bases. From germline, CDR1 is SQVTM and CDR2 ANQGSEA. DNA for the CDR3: TGCAGCGTTCAGGGGGCGAGTGAGCAGTTCTTC. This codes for CSVQGASEQFF.

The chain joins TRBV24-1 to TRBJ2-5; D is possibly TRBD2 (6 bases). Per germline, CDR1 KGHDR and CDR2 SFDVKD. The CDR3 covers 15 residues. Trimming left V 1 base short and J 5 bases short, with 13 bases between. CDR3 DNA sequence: TGTGCCACCAGTGATTTAGCCGGGAGAGGGGAGACCCAGTACTTC. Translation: CATSDLAGRGETQYF.

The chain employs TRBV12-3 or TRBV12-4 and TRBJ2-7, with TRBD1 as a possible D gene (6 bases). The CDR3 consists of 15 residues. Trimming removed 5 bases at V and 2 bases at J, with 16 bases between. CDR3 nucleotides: TGTGCCAGCAGTCCAACCGGGGACAAAACCTACGAGCAGTACTTC. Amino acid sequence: CASSPTGDKTYEQYF.

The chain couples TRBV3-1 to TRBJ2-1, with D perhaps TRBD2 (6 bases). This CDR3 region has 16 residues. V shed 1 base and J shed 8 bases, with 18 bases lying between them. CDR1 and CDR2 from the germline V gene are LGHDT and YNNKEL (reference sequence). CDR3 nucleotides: TGTGCCAGCAGCCAAGTTGCCTGGACTCCGGGGGATGAGCAGTTCTTC. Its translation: CASSQVAWTPGDEQFF.

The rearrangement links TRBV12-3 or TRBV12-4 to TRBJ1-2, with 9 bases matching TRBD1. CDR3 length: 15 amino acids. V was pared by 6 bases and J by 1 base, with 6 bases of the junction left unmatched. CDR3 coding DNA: TGTGCCAGCAGCATTGGACAGGGGTTTAACTATGGCTACACCTTC. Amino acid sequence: CASSIGQGFNYGYTF.

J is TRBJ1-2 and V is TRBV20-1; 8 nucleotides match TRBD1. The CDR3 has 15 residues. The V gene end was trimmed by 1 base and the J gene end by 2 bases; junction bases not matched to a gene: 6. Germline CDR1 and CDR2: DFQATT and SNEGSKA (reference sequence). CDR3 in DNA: TGCAGTGCTAGAGGCACAGGGGGTTCGAACTATGGCTACACCTTC. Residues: CSARGTGGSNYGYTF.

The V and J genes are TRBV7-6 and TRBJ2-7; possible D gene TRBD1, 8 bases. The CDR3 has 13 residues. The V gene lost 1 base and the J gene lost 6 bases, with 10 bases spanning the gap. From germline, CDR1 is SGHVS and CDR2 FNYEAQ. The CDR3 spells CASSLDRGGEQYF. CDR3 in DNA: TGTGCCAGCAGCTTAGACAGGGGGGGCGAGCAGTACTTC.

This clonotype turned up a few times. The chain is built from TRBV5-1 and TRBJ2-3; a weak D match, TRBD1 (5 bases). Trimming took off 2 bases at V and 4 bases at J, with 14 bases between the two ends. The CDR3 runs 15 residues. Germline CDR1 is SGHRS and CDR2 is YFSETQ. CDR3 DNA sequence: TGCGCCAGCAGCTTCTTGCCTATAGGGGCAGATACGCAGTATTTT. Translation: CASSFLPIGADTQYF.